The 2 T cell receptor beta chains reported below all come from one sample, sequenced in a study of shared clonotypes between healthy human individuals (TCRdb year 2020). For the CD8 naive samples, CD45RO-negative cells were positively selected for CCR7, yielding a CD45RA+CCR7+ population from which TemRA cells were excluded. The library was produced with the immunoSEQ multiplex PCR assay. TCRdb retrieved this table from immuneACCESS and kept in-frame rearrangements only. Not all clones are present; in checked studies, unresolved V genes account for under half, and no reason is known for the remainder. Across this sample there are about 2 million clones, with approximately 94% seen only once. Of the sample, around 1.1% falls within the top ten clones. Input material: naive CD8+ T cells sorted from blood. The cell subset or site label of this sample denotes: CD45RA+CCR7+. The source is a young man in good health.

As to this clone: Other DNA sequences within the sample encode an identical CDR3. The V call is TRBV7-9, the J call TRBJ2-7; a weak D match, TRBD1 (5 bases). The CDR3 covers 13 residues. The V gene's germline CDR1 is SEHNR and CDR2 FQNEAQ (reference sequence). Deletions cut 1 base from V and 5 bases from J, with 9 bases between. CDR3 sequence (DNA): TGTGCCAGCAGCTTAGGCGGCAGGGACGAGCAGTACTTC. It specifies CASSLGGRDEQYF.

The chain joins TRBV27 to TRBJ1-1; D ambiguous. The CDR3 runs to 14 residues. Germline assignment: CDR1 MNHEY and CDR2 SMNVEV (reference sequence). The V end was cut by 7 bases, the J end by 3 bases, with 15 bases between. This CDR3 is CASTLTYGDTEAFF. Written as DNA, the CDR3 is TGTGCCAGCACCCTAACGTACGGGGACACTGAAGCTTTCTTT.